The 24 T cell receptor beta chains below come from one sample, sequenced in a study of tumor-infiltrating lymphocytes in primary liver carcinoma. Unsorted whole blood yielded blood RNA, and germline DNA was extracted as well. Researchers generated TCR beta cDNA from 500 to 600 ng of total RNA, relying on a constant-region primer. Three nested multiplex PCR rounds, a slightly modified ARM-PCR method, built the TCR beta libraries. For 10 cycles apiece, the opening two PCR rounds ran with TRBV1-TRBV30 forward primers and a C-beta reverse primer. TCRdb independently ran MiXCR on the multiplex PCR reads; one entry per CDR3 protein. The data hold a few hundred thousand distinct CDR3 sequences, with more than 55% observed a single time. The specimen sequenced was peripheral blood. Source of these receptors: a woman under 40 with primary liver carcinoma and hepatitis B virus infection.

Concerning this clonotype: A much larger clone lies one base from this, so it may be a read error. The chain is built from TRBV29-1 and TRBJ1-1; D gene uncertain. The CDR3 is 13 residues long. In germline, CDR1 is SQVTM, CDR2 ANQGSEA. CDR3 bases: TGCAGCGTTGACCCCAACATGAAGACTGAAGCTTTCTTT. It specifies CSVDPNMKTEAFF.

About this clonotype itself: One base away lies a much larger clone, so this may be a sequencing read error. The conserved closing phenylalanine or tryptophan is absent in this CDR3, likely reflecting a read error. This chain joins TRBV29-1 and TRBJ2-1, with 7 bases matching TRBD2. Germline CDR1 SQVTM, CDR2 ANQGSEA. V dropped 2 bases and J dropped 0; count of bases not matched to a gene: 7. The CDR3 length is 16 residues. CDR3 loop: CSVEISGVSSYNEQFL. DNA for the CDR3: TGCAGCGTTGAAATAAGCGGGGTTAGCTCCTACAATGAGCAGTTCCTC.

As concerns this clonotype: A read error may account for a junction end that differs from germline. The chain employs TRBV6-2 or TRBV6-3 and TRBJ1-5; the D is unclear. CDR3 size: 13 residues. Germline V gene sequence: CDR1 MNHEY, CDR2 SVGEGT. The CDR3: CANSWSLNQPQHF. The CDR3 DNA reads TGTGCCAACAGTTGGTCCCTCAATCAGCCCCAGCATTTT.

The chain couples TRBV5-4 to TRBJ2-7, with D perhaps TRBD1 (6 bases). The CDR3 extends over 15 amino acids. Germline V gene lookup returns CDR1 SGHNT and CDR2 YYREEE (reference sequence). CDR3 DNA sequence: TGTGTCGTACAAGGGGGTTCCCGATCCACCTACGAGCAGTACTTC. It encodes CVVQGGSRSTYEQYF.

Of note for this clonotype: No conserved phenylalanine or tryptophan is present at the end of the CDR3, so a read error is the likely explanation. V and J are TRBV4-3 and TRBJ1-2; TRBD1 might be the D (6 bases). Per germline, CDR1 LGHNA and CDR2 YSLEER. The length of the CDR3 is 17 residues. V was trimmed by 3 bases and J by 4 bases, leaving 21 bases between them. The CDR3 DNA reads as TGCGCCAGCAGCCAGGATTTACGAACAGGGAACCTCTATGGCTACACCCTC. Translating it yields CASSQDLRTGNLYGYTL.

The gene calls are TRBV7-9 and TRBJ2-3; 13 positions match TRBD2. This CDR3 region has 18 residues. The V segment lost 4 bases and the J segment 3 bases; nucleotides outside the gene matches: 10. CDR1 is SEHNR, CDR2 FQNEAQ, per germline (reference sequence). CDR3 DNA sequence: TGTGCCAGCAGCTCCCCCGGGACTAGCGGGATGTCGACAGATACGCAGTATTTT. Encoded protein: CASSSPGTSGMSTDTQYF.

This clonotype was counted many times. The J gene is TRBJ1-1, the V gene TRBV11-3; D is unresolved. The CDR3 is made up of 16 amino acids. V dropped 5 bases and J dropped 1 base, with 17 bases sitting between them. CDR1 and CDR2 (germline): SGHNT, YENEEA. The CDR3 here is CASSRRRVNRNTEAFF. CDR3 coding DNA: TGTGCCAGCAGCCGTCGACGGGTAAACAGGAACACTGAAGCTTTCTTT.

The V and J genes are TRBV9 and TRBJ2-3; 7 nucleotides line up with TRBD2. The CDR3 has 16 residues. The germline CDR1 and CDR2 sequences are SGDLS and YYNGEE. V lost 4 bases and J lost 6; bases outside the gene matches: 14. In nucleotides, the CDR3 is TGTGCCAGCAGCCCCTCCCTCAGCGGGATCACTGATACGCAGTATTTT. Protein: CASSPSLSGITDTQYF.

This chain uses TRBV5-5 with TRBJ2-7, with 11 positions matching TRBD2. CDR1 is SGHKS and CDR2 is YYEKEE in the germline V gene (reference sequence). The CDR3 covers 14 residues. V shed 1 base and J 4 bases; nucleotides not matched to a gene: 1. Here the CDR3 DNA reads TGTGCCAGCAGCTTGATAGCGGGAGGGTACGAGCAGTACTTC. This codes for CASSLIAGGYEQYF.

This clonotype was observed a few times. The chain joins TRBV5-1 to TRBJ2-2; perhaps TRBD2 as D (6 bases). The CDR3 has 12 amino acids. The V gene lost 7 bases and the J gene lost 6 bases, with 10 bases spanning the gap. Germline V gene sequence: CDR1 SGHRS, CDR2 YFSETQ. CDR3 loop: CASRRGSGELFF. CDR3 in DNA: TGCGCCAGCCGACGGGGGTCCGGGGAGCTGTTTTTT.

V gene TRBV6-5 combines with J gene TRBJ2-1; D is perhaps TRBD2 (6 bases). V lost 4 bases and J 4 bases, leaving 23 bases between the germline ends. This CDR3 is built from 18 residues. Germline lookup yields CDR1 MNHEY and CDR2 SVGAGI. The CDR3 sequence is CASSCLAGSGANYNEQFF. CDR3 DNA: TGTGCCAGCAGTTGTTTGGCCGGCTCGGGAGCAAATTACAATGAGCAGTTCTTC.

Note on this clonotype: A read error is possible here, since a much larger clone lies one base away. The CDR3 protein is CSGGDSEQFF. DNA for the CDR3: TGCAGCGGTGGTGACAGTGAGCAGTTCTTC. This rearrangement joins TRBV29-1 to TRBJ2-1; possible D gene TRBD1, 5 bases. CDR1 SQVTM and CDR2 ANQGSEA come from the germline V gene. This CDR3 spans 10 amino acids. Deletions cut 7 bases from V and 9 bases from J, with 10 bases between.

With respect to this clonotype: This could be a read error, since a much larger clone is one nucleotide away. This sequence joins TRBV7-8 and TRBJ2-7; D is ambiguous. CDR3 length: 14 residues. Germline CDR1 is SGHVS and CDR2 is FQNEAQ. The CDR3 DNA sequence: TGTGCCAGCAGCTTGAGCCGTAGCTCCCACGAGCAGTACTTC. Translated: CASSLSRSSHEQYF.

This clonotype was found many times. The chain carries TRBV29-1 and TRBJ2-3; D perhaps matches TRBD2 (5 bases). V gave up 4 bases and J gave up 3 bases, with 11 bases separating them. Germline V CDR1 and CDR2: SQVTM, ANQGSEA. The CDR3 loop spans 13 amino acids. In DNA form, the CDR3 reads TGCAGCGTTGCAAGAGGACTGACAGATACGCAGTATTTT. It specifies CSVARGLTDTQYF.

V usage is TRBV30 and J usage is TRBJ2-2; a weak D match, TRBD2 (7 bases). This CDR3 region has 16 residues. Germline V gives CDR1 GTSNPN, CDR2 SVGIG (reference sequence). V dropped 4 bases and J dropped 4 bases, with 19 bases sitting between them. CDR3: CAWTTRGQGITGELFF. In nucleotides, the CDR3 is TGTGCCTGGACCACGCGGGGGCAGGGGATCACCGGGGAGCTGTTTTTT. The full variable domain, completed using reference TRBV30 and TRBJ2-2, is SQTIHQWPATLVQPVGSPLSLECTVEGTSNPNLYWYRQAAGRGLQLLFYSVGIGQISSEVPQNLSASRPQDRQFILSSKKLLLSDSGFYLCAWTTRGQGITGELFFGEGSRLTVL.

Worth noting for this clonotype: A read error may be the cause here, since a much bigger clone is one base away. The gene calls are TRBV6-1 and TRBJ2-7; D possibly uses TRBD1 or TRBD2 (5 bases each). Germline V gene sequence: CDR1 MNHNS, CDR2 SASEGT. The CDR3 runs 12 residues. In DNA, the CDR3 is TGTACCAGCAAGGGGAGTTTCTACGAGCAGTACTTC. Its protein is CTSKGSFYEQYF.

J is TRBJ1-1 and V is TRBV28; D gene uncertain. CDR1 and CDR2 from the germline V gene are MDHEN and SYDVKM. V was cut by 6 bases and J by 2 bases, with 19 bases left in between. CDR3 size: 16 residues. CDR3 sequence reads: CASRSPGSCPNTEAFF. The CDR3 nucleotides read TGTGCCAGCAGATCACCGGGCTCCTGCCCCAACACTGAAGCTTTCTTT.

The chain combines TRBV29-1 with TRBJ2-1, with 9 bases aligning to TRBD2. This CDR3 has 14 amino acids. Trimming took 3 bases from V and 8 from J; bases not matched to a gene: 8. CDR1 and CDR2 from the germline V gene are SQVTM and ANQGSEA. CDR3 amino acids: CSVDVAGAHDEQFF. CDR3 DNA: TGCAGCGTTGATGTAGCGGGAGCTCACGATGAGCAGTTCTTC.

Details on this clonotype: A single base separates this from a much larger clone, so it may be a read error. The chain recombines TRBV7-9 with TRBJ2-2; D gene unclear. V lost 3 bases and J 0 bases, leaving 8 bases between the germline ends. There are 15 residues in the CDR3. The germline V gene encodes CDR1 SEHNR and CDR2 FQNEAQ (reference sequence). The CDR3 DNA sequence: TGTGCCAGCAGCTTTAAACGTGCGAACACCGGGGAGCTGTTTTTT. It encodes CASSFKRANTGELFF.

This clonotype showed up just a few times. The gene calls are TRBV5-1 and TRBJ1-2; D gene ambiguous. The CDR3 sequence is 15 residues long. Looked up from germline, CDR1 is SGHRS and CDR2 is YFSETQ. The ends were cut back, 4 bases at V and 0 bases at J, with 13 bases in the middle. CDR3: CASSPDGQANYGYTF. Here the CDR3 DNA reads TGCGCCAGCAGCCCCGACGGTCAAGCTAACTATGGCTACACCTTC.

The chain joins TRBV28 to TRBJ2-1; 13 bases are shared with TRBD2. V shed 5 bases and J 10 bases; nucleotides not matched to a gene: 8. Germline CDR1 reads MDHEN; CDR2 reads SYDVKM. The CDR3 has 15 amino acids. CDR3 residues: CASSTGTSGIREQFF. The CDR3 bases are TGTGCCAGCAGTACCGGGACTAGCGGGATCAGGGAGCAGTTCTTC.

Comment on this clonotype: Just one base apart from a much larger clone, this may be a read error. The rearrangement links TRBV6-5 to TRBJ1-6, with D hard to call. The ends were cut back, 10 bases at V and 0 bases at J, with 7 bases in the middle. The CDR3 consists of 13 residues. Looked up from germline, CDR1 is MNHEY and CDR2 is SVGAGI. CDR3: CANRSSYNSPLHF. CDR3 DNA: TGTGCCAACAGAAGCTCCTATAATTCACCCCTCCACTTT.

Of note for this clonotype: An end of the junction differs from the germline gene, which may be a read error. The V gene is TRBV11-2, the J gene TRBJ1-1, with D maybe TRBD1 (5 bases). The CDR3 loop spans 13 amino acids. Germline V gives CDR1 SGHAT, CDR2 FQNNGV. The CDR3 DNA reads TGTACCAGCAGCGCGTGGGGGTACACTGAAGCTTTCTTT. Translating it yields CTSSAWGYTEAFF.

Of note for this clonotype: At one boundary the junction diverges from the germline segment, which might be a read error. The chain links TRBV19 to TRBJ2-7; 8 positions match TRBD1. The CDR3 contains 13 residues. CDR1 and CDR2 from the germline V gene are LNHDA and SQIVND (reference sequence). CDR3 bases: TGTGCTAGTAGCCCGGACAGGGTCTCGGAGCAGTACTTC. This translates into CASSPDRVSEQYF.